One and the same sample provided the 22 T cell receptor beta chains below, sequenced in a study of technical replicates of blood from several donors (dated by TCRdb to 2016 to 2017). The library was generated by the immunoSEQ multiplex PCR assay. This is the immuneACCESS table as TCRdb keeps it, with only in-frame sequences that have V and J called. A part of the clones is gone; compared with another copy, unresolved V genes explain less than half, and the rest is unexplained. Present in this sample are approximately 87,000 clones, 85% to 95% of which were seen just once. 0.3% to 0.35% of the sample lies in the top ten. What was sequenced was T cells isolated from PBMCs. The receptors stem from a human donor in good health.

V usage is TRBV20-1 and J usage is TRBJ2-7; D call uncertain. This CDR3 region has 11 residues. Trimming shortened V by 6 bases and J by 3 bases, and 9 bases separated the two germline ends. Germline V gene lookup returns CDR1 DFQATT and CDR2 SNEGSKA (reference sequence). CDR3 sequence: CSAEWSYEQYF. The DNA of the CDR3 is TGCAGTGCCGAGTGGAGCTACGAGCAGTACTTC.

The V call is TRBV27, the J call TRBJ2-7; 7 bases are a match to TRBD2. CDR1 MNHEY and CDR2 SMNVEV come from the germline V gene (reference sequence). Trimming cost V 4 bases and J 5 bases; bases outside gene matches: 5. The CDR3 contains 13 residues. CDR3 nucleotides: TGTGCCAGCAGTTACTCGCGGGGGAACGAGCAGTACTTC. It yields the protein CASSYSRGNEQYF.

The chain links TRBV5-8 to TRBJ2-2; 14 bases are shared with TRBD2. V was pared by 3 bases and J by 5 bases, with 6 bases of the junction left unmatched. The CDR3 is made up of 17 amino acids. From germline, CDR1 is SGHTS and CDR2 YDEGEE. CDR3 nucleotide sequence: TGTGCCAGCAGCTGGGGACTAGCGGGAGTCAGGACCGGGGAGCTGTTTTTT. Translating gives CASSWGLAGVRTGELFF.

This chain uses TRBV2 with TRBJ2-1, with D possibly matching TRBD2 (5 bases). Trimming removed 6 bases at V and 5 bases at J, with 14 bases between. Germline lookup yields CDR1 SNHLY and CDR2 FYNNEI. The CDR3 loop spans 14 amino acids. The CDR3 spells CASSSLGSNNEQFF. CDR3 nucleotides: TGTGCCAGCAGCTCCCTAGGGAGCAACAATGAGCAGTTCTTC.

The chain recombines TRBV7-8 with TRBJ2-3; tentative D call: TRBD2 (6 bases). Trimming pared 4 bases from V and 1 base from J, leaving 9 bases between. The CDR3 is 14 residues long. Germline lookup yields CDR1 SGHVS and CDR2 FQNEAQ. The CDR3 DNA reads as TGTGCCAGCAGCTATGGAGGGGGCACAGATACGCAGTATTTT. It specifies CASSYGGGTDTQYF.

The V gene is TRBV27, the J gene TRBJ2-7; 8 nucleotides match TRBD1. The J segment lost 8 bases and the V segment lost 10 bases, leaving 22 bases of the junction unmatched. This CDR3 is built from 16 residues. CDR1 is MNHEY and CDR2 is SMNVEV in the germline V gene (reference sequence). CDR3 loop: CATNTLSQGAPLQQYF. CDR3 DNA: TGTGCCACCAACACCCTGTCTCAGGGGGCACCCCTCCAGCAGTACTTC.

V usage is TRBV20-1 and J usage is TRBJ2-7; 7 positions agree with TRBD2. The CDR3 is made up of 11 amino acids. CDR1 and CDR2 from the germline V gene are DFQATT and SNEGSKA (reference sequence). The CDR3 protein is CSLGLAYEQYF. CDR3 nucleotides: TGCAGCCTTGGACTAGCCTACGAGCAGTACTTC.

The table lists this clone with a count of one. The CDR3 DNA reads as TGCGCCAGCAGCCTGTCCCGGGACAGGGGTTATGGCTACACCTTC. Translated: CASSLSRDRGYGYTF. This sequence joins TRBV5-1 and TRBJ1-2; 10 nucleotides align to TRBD1. The V segment lost 4 bases and the J segment 5 bases; nucleotides outside the gene matches: 8. CDR1 and CDR2 from the germline V gene are SGHRS and YFSETQ. This CDR3 region has 15 residues.

This clone was counted only a few times. Written as DNA, the CDR3 is TGCAGCGTTCAGGTCATGAACACTGAAGCTTTCTTT. This encodes CSVQVMNTEAFF. This chain joins TRBV29-1 and TRBJ1-1; D is unclear. Per germline, CDR1 SQVTM and CDR2 ANQGSEA. V lost 5 bases and J lost 0, with 7 bases in between. CDR3 length: 12 residues.

The chain employs TRBV13 and TRBJ1-1, with D possibly TRBD1 on 5 matching bases. This CDR3 is built from 13 residues. V was clipped by 3 bases and J by 8 bases, with 13 bases between them. Germline lookup yields CDR1 PRHDT and CDR2 FYEKMQ (reference sequence). The CDR3 region has the DNA TGTGCCAGCAGCTTGGACACGTTCTCGGAAGCTTTCTTT. Encoded protein: CASSLDTFSEAFF.

V and J are TRBV2 and TRBJ2-3; 12 bases align to TRBD2. Germline lookup yields CDR1 SNHLY and CDR2 FYNNEI. Trimming cost V 8 bases and J 5 bases; bases outside gene matches: 11. The CDR3 covers 16 residues. The CDR3 spells CASLAYSSGRVDTQYF. The CDR3 nucleotides read TGTGCCAGCCTGGCCTATTCTAGCGGGAGGGTAGATACGCAGTATTTT.

V gene TRBV7-9 combines with J gene TRBJ2-3; D is perhaps TRBD1 (6 bases). V was clipped by 4 bases and J by 6 bases, with 20 bases between them. There are 16 residues in the CDR3. The germline V gene encodes CDR1 SEHNR and CDR2 FQNEAQ (reference sequence). The CDR3 coding sequence is TGTGCCAGCAGCTCCCGACGGGGACAACACCTCGATACGCAGTATTTT. Amino acid sequence: CASSSRRGQHLDTQYF. Full variable domain (remainder filled in from reference TRBV7-9 and TRBJ2-3): DTGVSQNPRHKITKRGQNVTFRCDPISEHNRLYWYRQTLGQGPEFLTYFQNEAQLEKSRLLSDRFSAERPKGSFSTLEIQRTEQGDSAMYLCASSSRRGQHLDTQYFGPGTRLTVL.

V is TRBV29-1 and J is TRBJ2-5; D unresolved. The CDR3 is 12 amino acids. Germline V lookup: CDR1 SQVTM, CDR2 ANQGSEA. V was shortened by 8 bases and J by 5 bases, with 15 bases between the two germline ends. The CDR3 DNA is TGCAGCATCCAGAGAGGTGGGGAGACCCAGTACTTC. This encodes CSIQRGGETQYF.

The CDR3 reads CASSPSGLSYEQYF. CDR3 DNA: TGCGCCAGCAGCCCTTCCGGACTCTCCTACGAGCAGTACTTC. This chain uses TRBV4-1 with TRBJ2-7; weak D call: TRBD2 (5 bases). The germline gives CDR1 MGHRA, CDR2 YSYEKL. Trimming removed 4 bases at V and 0 bases at J, with 10 bases between. This CDR3 is 14 amino acids long.

The V call is TRBV6-5, the J call TRBJ1-1; D is perhaps TRBD1 (5 bases). This CDR3 comprises 15 residues. Trimming removed 5 bases from V and 1 base from J, with 14 bases in between. Germline V CDR1 and CDR2: MNHEY, SVGAGI. The CDR3 sequence: CASSASGNRNTEAFF. The CDR3 bases are TGTGCCAGCAGTGCTTCAGGGAATCGGAACACTGAAGCTTTCTTT.

This clone appeared a few times. The CDR3 is CASSKDNHSNQPQHF. For the CDR3, the DNA is TGTGCCAGCAGTAAAGACAACCATAGCAATCAGCCCCAGCATTTT. The chain combines TRBV6-6 with TRBJ1-5; D gene ambiguous. This CDR3 has 15 residues. CDR1 and CDR2 (germline): MNHNY, SVGAGI (reference sequence). Trimming took off 5 bases at V and 0 bases at J, with 11 bases between the two ends.

The gene calls are TRBV6-1 and TRBJ2-5; 8 nucleotides line up with TRBD1. Trimming took 6 bases from V and 9 from J; bases not matched to a gene: 9. Germline V gene sequence: CDR1 MNHNS, CDR2 SASEGT. This CDR3 comprises 13 residues. The DNA for the CDR3 is TGTGCCAGCAGACCAGACAGGGGTAGGGCCCAGTACTTC. This codes for CASRPDRGRAQYF.

V gene TRBV7-9 combines with J gene TRBJ1-1; 7 bases align to TRBD1. Trimming cost V 5 bases and J 6 bases; bases outside gene matches: 3. Germline assignment: CDR1 SEHNR and CDR2 FQNEAQ (reference sequence). This CDR3 has 12 amino acids. This CDR3 reads CASSAGQAEAFF. CDR3 bases: TGTGCCAGCAGCGCAGGACAGGCTGAAGCTTTCTTT.

The chain combines TRBV10-3 with TRBJ1-3; maybe TRBD1 (6 bases). The V end was cut by 8 bases, the J end by 7 bases, with 12 bases between. The CDR3 is 12 amino acids. Germline V gene data show CDR1 as ENHRY and CDR2 as SYGVKD. CDR3 sequence: CAIGGASNTIYF. For the CDR3, the DNA is TGTGCCATCGGGGGGGCTAGTAACACCATATATTTT.

The genes are TRBV7-2 and TRBJ1-5, with TRBD1 matching 7 bases. Germline CDR1 reads SGHTA; CDR2 reads FQGNSA. The CDR3 runs to 14 residues. The V and J ends lost 5 bases and 6 bases, in that order; junction bases with no gene match: 7. In DNA form, the CDR3 reads TGTGCCAGCAGCGGTGACAGGGTGATTCAGCCCCAGCATTTT. Protein: CASSGDRVIQPQHF. The full variable domain, in which reference TRBV7-2 and TRBJ1-5 provide the parts outside the CDR3, is GAGVSQSPSNKVTEKGKDVELRCDPISGHTALYWYRQSLGQGLEFLIYFQGNSAPDKSGLPSDRFSAERTGGSVSTLTIQRTQQEDSAVYLCASSGDRVIQPQHFGDGTRLSIL.

V is TRBV6-6 and J is TRBJ2-2; tentative D call: TRBD1 (6 bases). Per the germline V gene, CDR1 is MNHNY and CDR2 is SVGAGI (reference sequence). This CDR3 spans 15 amino acids. Deletions cut 4 bases from V and 0 bases from J, with 9 bases between. This CDR3 is CASSFWTANTGELFF. The CDR3 DNA is TGTGCCAGCAGTTTTTGGACAGCGAACACCGGGGAGCTGTTTTTT.

The V call is TRBV27, the J call TRBJ1-2; 8 bases map to TRBD1. J gave up 5 bases and V 5 bases, and 7 bases lay outside the gene matches. The germline CDR1 and CDR2 sequences are MNHEY and SMNVEV (reference sequence). CDR3 size: 14 residues. In DNA form, the CDR3 reads TGTGCCAGCAGTCAGGACAGGGAAGGGTATGGCTACACCTTC. This translates into CASSQDREGYGYTF.